The clone carrying this TCR beta chain occurred many times. As yet, its antigen is unknown. TCR beta CDR3 regions were amplified from RNA transcripts. The HTBI set primed first-round TCR CDR3 RT-PCR. TCRdb reprocessed the multiplex PCR reads with MiXCR, giving one entry per CDR3 protein. The data show some 700,000 distinct CDR3 sequences, around 15% seen once. This specimen belongs to a study of T cells in Graves' hyperthyroidism and ophthalmopathy. Study results and limitations: Onset of ophthalmopathy came a median approximately 6.8 months after the model predicted it.

Per germline, CDR1 SNHLY and CDR2 FYNNEI. V dropped 3 bases and J dropped 2 bases, with 11 bases sitting between them. This CDR3 is 14 amino acids long. It was considered stable Graves' hyperthyroidism when ophthalmopathy did not progress within 18 months. V and J are TRBV2 and TRBJ2-7; D is unclear. Source material: blood. The TCR originated in a man aged 50-60 years with Graves' hyperthyroidism. The CDR3 reads CASSDGLEPYEQYF. The DNA of the CDR3 is TGTGCCAGCAGTGATGGGCTGGAACCCTACGAGCAGTACTTC.